This T cell receptor (beta chain) comes out of a study of beta chain features in type 1 diabetes. On the study more broadly: There was similarity between patients and healthy donors in age, gender and cell yields. Investigators examined around 110 million sorted cells across all samples.

With respect to this clone: The target antigen is unknown.

The isolated RNA, all of it, was reverse transcribed, so expressed TCRB transcripts were what got sequenced. Produced via immunoSEQ multiplex PCR; TCRdb's table is partial and in-frame only. This table holds roughly 120,000 clones, roughly 40% found once. Trimming stripped 4 bases from V and 1 base from J, with 11 bases between. Germline lookup yields CDR1 LNHDA and CDR2 SQIVND (reference sequence). The CDR3 is 15 amino acids. Once sorted, every population was more than 98% pure. Study conclusions and caveats: More deletions and fewer insertions at VDJ junctions were seen in type 1 diabetes patients.

Sequencing was performed on stem cell memory CD4+ T cells from blood. This chain joins TRBV19 and TRBJ1-5, with D tentatively TRBD1 (6 bases). The receptor was isolated from a woman aged 18-30 years in good health. The CDR3 DNA reads as TGTGCCAGTAGTACCCAGGGGAGCAGCAATCAGCCCCAGCATTTT. Translating gives CASSTQGSSNQPQHF.